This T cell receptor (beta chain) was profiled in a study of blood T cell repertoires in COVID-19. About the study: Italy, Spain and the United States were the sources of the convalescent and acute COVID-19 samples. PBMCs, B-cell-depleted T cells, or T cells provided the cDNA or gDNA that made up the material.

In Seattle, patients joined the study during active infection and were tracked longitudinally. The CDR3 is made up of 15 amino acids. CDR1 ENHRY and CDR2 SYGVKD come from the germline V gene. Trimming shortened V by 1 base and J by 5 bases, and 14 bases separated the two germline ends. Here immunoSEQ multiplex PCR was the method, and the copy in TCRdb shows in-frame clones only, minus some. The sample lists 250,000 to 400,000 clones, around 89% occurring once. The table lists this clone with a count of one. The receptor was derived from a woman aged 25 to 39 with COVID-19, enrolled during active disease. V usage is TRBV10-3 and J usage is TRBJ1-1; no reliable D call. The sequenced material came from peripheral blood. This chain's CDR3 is CAISEFPDRGTEAFF. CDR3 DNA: TGTGCCATCAGTGAGTTTCCCGACCGAGGGACTGAAGCTTTCTTT.